One and the same sample provided the 5 T cell receptor beta chains below, sequenced in a study of response to subunit inactivated influenza vaccine. MiXCR, run by TCRdb on the RT-PCR reads, gives a single entry per CDR3 protein. The sample consists of under 750,000 distinct CDR3 sequences, about 10% of them appearing once. Sequencing used PBMCs from blood, obtained on the day of vaccination. The receptors come from a man in his forties or fifties who received an inactivated influenza vaccine.

The chain links TRBV6-5 to TRBJ2-7; TRBD2 matches 14 bases. Germline V gene lookup returns CDR1 MNHEY and CDR2 SVGAGI. This CDR3 is 17 amino acids long. After removal of 4 bases from V and 1 base from J, the junction contained 6 bases not matched to a gene. The CDR3 bases are TGTGCCAGCAGTTCGGGACTAGCGGGGGATCGGTCCTACGAGCAGTACTTC. Residues: CASSSGLAGDRSYEQYF.

In its sample, this clonotype was seen a few times. CDR3 sequence (DNA): TGTGCCAGCAGCCGCAACGGGGGTACGAACACCGGGGAGCTGTTTTTT. It translates to CASSRNGGTNTGELFF. The chain employs TRBV4-2 and TRBJ2-2, with D tentatively TRBD2 (6 bases). Trimming shortened V by 4 bases and J by 0 bases, and 12 bases separated the two germline ends. This CDR3 spans 16 amino acids. Germline CDR1 LGHNA, CDR2 YNFKEQ.

V gene TRBV20-1 combines with J gene TRBJ2-3; 9 bases align to TRBD1. Germline trimming cut 0 bases from V and 5 bases from J; bases unmatched to any gene: 9. CDR3 size: 16 residues. CDR1 is DFQATT, CDR2 SNEGSKA, per germline (reference sequence). CDR3 bases: TGCAGTGCTAGAGACACGACGGGACAGGGAGTAGATACGCAGTATTTT. Protein product: CSARDTTGQGVDTQYF.

This clonotype was seen ten or more times. V is TRBV4-1 and J is TRBJ2-5; 8 positions match TRBD1. V gave up 0 bases and J gave up 2 bases; unmatched junction bases: 5. This CDR3 has 16 residues. Germline V gene sequence: CDR1 MGHRA, CDR2 YSYEKL. CDR3: CASSQDPNRGQETQYF. The DNA for the CDR3 is TGCGCCAGCAGCCAAGATCCAAACAGGGGGCAAGAGACCCAGTACTTC.

This clonotype came up a few times. V and J are TRBV7-2 and TRBJ2-5, with D tentatively TRBD2 (6 bases). CDR3 length: 14 amino acids. Germline loops: CDR1 SGHTA, CDR2 FQGNSA. V was clipped by 1 base and J by 3 bases, with 9 bases between them. The CDR3: CASSLERGKETQYF. The CDR3 DNA is TGTGCCAGCAGCTTAGAACGGGGGAAAGAGACCCAGTACTTC.